This T cell receptor beta chain was retrieved from a study of glioma-infiltrating T cells. Broader study findings: Tissue and blood shared very few CDR3 sequences. Tissue-blood divergence was below expectation in non-neoplastic patients, above in gliomas.

Looked up from germline, CDR1 is SQVTM and CDR2 is ANQGSEA. V was pared by 0 bases and J by 4 bases, with 5 bases of the junction left unmatched. This CDR3 is built from 15 residues. This clonotype was detected many times. What it binds is unknown. Using RNA template, CDR3s of TCR alpha and beta were amplified with iRepertoire arm-PCR. Tissue mRNA or PBMC total RNA, about 90-400 ng, went into one-step reverse transcription and amplification. TCRdb reprocessed the multiplex PCR reads with MiXCR, giving one entry per CDR3 protein. The table has over 100,000 distinct CDR3 sequences, less than 30% seen once.

This chain uses TRBV29-1 with TRBJ2-7; 11 bases map to TRBD1. The sequence derives from a human donor with low-grade glioma or glioblastoma, undergoing nonglioma brain surgery, or in good health (not recorded which). The sample comprised glioma tissue, nonneoplastic brain tissue, or PBMCs (not recorded which). The chain's CDR3 is CSVEDRDRGRYEQYF. The CDR3 DNA sequence: TGCAGCGTTGAAGACCGGGACAGGGGGAGGTACGAGCAGTACTTC.